Each of the 11 T cell receptor beta chains below was sequenced from the same sample in a study of patients and donors after allogeneic stem cell transplantation. Each CDR3 protein gets one entry after TCRdb re-called the RT-PCR reads with MiXCR. The sample consists of about 7,600 distinct CDR3 sequences, around 10% of them appearing once. The specimen was blood, either unsorted or a sorted T cell fraction (not recorded which). The receptors shown here come from a human donor who was either an allogeneic HSCT recipient or a stem cell or donor lymphocyte infusion donor (not recorded which). It is not recorded whose cells these are; they may come from a transplant donor.

The table lists this clonotype with a few counts. J is TRBJ1-3 and V is TRBV7-2; D ambiguous. The CDR3 is 17 residues long. Trimming took off 5 bases at V and 0 bases at J, with 17 bases between the two ends. CDR1 SGHTA and CDR2 FQGNSA come from the germline V gene. CDR3 residues: CASSLQDGLSSGNTIYF. For the CDR3, the DNA is TGTGCCAGCAGCCTTCAGGACGGCCTGAGCTCTGGAAACACCATATATTTT.

This clonotype was picked up many times. CDR3 in amino acids: CASRKGVGQGYTGELFF. The CDR3 coding sequence is TGTGCCAGCAGAAAAGGCGTGGGACAGGGATACACCGGGGAGCTGTTTTTT. The chain couples TRBV12-3 or TRBV12-4 to TRBJ2-2; 9 bases map to TRBD1. The V and J ends lost 6 bases and 3 bases, in that order; junction bases with no gene match: 11. The CDR3 contains 17 residues.

This clonotype was counted at least ten times. The CDR3 region is CASSLDNSYEQYF. In DNA form, the CDR3 reads TGCGCCAGCAGCTTGGACAACTCCTACGAGCAGTACTTC. The chain links TRBV5-1 to TRBJ2-7, with D unresolved. In germline, CDR1 is SGHRS, CDR2 YFSETQ. CDR3 length: 13 amino acids. V dropped 0 bases and J dropped 0 bases, with 4 bases sitting between them.

This clonotype was recorded at least ten times. The rearrangement links TRBV5-1 to TRBJ1-2, with TRBD1 matching over 9 bases. V lost 0 bases to trimming and J lost 6 bases; unmatched junction nucleotides: 6. There are 15 residues in the CDR3. Germline V gene sequence: CDR1 SGHRS, CDR2 YFSETQ. CDR3 protein: CASSLVGTGSDGYTF. The CDR3 DNA sequence: TGCGCCAGCAGCTTGGTCGGGACAGGGTCTGATGGCTACACCTTC.

The table lists this clonotype with many counts. The genes are TRBV7-2 and TRBJ2-1; TRBD2 matches at 8 bases. Germline loops: CDR1 SGHTA, CDR2 FQGNSA. The CDR3 loop spans 16 amino acids. J lost 7 bases, V lost 1 base, and 9 bases had no gene match. This CDR3 is CASSLVLAGGLNEQFF. The CDR3 region has the DNA TGTGCCAGCAGCTTAGTCTTGGCGGGGGGTTTGAATGAGCAGTTCTTC. The whole variable domain, filled in from reference TRBV7-2 and TRBJ2-1, reads GAGVSQSPSNKVTEKGKDVELRCDPISGHTALYWYRQSLGQGLEFLIYFQGNSAPDKSGLPSDRFSAERTGGSVSTLTIQRTQQEDSAVYLCASSLVLAGGLNEQFFGPGTRLTVL.

This clonotype has a count of ten or more. Mismatch with germline at one junction end may stem from a read error. This sequence joins TRBV7-9 and TRBJ1-1; D remains ambiguous. The CDR3 contains 15 residues. CDR1 SEHNR and CDR2 FQNEAQ come from the germline V gene (reference sequence). This chain's CDR3 is CASSLGTGMKTEAFF. CDR3 sequence (DNA): TGTGCCAGCAGCTTAGGTACGGGCATGAAGACTGAAGCTTTCTTT.

This clonotype was seen a handful of times. The genes are TRBV11-3 and TRBJ2-3; 8 bases line up with TRBD1. CDR3 length: 16 amino acids. Trimming at V came to 2 bases and at J to 7 bases, leaving 11 bases not matched to a gene. Germline-derived CDR1 and CDR2 are SGHNT and YENEEA. The CDR3, as DNA: TGTGCCAGCAGCTTACAGGGGGCGAGAGCTACGAATACGCAGTATTTT. Translated: CASSLQGARATNTQYF. Drawing the rest from reference TRBV11-3 and TRBJ2-3, the complete variable domain is EAGVVQSPRYKIIEKKQPVAFWCNPISGHNTLYWYLQNLGQGPELLIRYENEEAVDDSQLPKDRFSAERLKGVDSTLKIQPAELGDSAVYLCASSLQGARATNTQYFGPGTRLTVL.

This clonotype was seen ten or more times. The chain joins TRBV5-1 to TRBJ1-4; perhaps TRBD1 as D (5 bases). Germline assignment: CDR1 SGHRS and CDR2 YFSETQ. The V end lost 7 bases, the J end lost 0 bases, and 13 bases lay between the germline ends. There are 15 residues in the CDR3. The CDR3 DNA follows: TGCGCCAGCGGGGCAGGTGGGGCAACTAATGAAAAACTGTTTTTT. Its protein product is CASGAGGATNEKLFF.

To note about this clonotype: This may be a read error, as it is one base from a much larger clone. The rearrangement joins TRBV2 to TRBJ2-1, with unresolved D. The CDR3 spans 14 residues. Germline values: CDR1 SNHLY, CDR2 FYNNEI. As DNA, the CDR3 is TGTGCCAGCAGTGAAGCGCTTCCGGGCAATGAGCAGTCCTTC. This translates into CASSEALPGNEQSF.

In this sample, this clonotype turned up many times. This sequence joins TRBV7-2 and TRBJ1-1; D not certain. CDR1 is SGHTA and CDR2 is FQGNSA in the germline V gene. V dropped 4 bases and J dropped 0 bases, with 18 bases sitting between them. The CDR3 loop spans 17 amino acids. CDR3 nucleotide sequence: TGTGCCAGCAGCTCAGAGGTCCAGTTGGGTTTGAACACTGAAGCTTTCTTT. It specifies CASSSEVQLGLNTEAFF.

The chain carries TRBV5-1 and TRBJ2-1; D is uncertain. Germline CDR1 is SGHRS and CDR2 is YFSETQ. The CDR3 covers 13 residues. The germline V and J ends were trimmed by 5 bases and 0 bases, with 6 bases remaining between them. DNA of the CDR3: TGCGCCAGCAGTGGGGTCTCCTACAATGAGCAGTTCTTC. This translates into CASSGVSYNEQFF.